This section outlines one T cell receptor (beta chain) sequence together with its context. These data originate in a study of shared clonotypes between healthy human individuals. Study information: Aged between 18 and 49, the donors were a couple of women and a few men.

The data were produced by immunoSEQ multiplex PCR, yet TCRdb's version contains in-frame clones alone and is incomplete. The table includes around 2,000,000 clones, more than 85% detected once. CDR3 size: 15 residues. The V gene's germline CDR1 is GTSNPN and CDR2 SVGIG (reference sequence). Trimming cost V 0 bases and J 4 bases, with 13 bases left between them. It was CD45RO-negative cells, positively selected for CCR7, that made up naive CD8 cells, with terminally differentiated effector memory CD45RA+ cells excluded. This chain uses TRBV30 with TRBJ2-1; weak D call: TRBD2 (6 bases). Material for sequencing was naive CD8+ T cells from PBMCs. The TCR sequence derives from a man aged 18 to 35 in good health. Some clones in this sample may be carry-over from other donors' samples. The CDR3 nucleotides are TGTGCCTGGAGTGTACCCGGGAGCAGGTACAATGAGCAGTTCTTC. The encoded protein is CAWSVPGSRYNEQFF.